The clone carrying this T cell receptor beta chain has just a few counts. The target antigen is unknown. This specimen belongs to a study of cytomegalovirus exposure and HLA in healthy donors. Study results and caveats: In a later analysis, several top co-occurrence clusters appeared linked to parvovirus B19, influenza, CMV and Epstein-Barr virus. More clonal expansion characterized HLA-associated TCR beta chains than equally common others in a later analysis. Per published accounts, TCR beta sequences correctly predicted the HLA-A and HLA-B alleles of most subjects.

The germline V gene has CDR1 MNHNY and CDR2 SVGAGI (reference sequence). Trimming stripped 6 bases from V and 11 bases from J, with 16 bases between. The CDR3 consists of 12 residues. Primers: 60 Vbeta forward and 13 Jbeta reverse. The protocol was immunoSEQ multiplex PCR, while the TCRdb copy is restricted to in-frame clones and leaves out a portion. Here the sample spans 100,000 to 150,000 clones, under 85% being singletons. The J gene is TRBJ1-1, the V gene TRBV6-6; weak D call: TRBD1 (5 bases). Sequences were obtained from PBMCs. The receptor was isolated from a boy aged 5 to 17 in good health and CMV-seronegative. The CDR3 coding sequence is TGTGCCAGCAGCCAATTGGGGCATGGGGCTTTCTTT. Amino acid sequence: CASSQLGHGAFF.